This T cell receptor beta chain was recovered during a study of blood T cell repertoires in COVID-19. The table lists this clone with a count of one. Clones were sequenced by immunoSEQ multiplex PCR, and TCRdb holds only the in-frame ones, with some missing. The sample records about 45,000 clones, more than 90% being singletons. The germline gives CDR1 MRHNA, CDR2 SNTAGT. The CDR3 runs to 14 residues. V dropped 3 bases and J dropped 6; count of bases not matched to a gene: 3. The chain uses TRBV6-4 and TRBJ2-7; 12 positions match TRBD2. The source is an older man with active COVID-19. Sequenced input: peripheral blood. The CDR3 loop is CASSELAGGGEQYF. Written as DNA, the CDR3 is TGTGCCAGCAGTGAACTAGCGGGAGGAGGCGAGCAGTACTTC.